The next 25 T cell receptor beta chains were all read from a single sample in a study of T cells in Graves' hyperthyroidism and ophthalmopathy. RNA transcripts were the template for amplifying TCR beta CDR3 regions. During a first-round RT-PCR of the TCR CDR3, the HTBI primer set was used. From the multiplex PCR reads, TCRdb called clonotypes with MiXCR, one entry per CDR3 protein. This table holds some 570,000 distinct CDR3 sequences, about 15% found once. Sequencing was performed on blood. Source of these receptors: a woman aged 18-29 years with Graves' ophthalmopathy.

This clonotype was seen at least ten times. The J gene is TRBJ2-1, the V gene TRBV7-9, with a possible D match to TRBD2 (7 bases). Trimming took off 2 bases at V and 6 bases at J, with 14 bases between the two ends. Germline CDR1 reads SEHNR; CDR2 reads FQNEAQ (reference sequence). This CDR3 spans 15 amino acids. The chain's CDR3 is CASSLLGGRSNEQFF. Written as DNA, the CDR3 is TGTGCCAGCAGCTTATTGGGGGGGCGTAGCAATGAGCAGTTCTTC.

In its sample, this clonotype was seen many times. The chain joins TRBV6-1 to TRBJ2-7; TRBD1 might be the D (6 bases). CDR1 MNHNS and CDR2 SASEGT come from the germline V gene. The ends were cut back, 5 bases at V and 1 base at J, with 12 bases in the middle. The CDR3 spans 14 residues. The CDR3 DNA sequence: TGTGCCAGCAGTCCTACAGGGATTTCCTACGAGCAGTACTTC. It is translated as CASSPTGISYEQYF.

This clonotype occurred many times. The J gene is TRBJ2-7, the V gene TRBV10-2; a weak D match, TRBD1 (6 bases). V lost 11 bases and J 2 bases, leaving 13 bases between the germline ends. Germline loops: CDR1 WSHSY, CDR2 SAAADI. The CDR3 extends over 12 amino acids. CDR3 in DNA: TGCGCCGCTGGGGGCACCCCCTACGAGCAGTACTTC. Encoded protein: CAAGGTPYEQYF.

The rearrangement joins TRBV2 to TRBJ2-7, with 9 bases matching TRBD2. The CDR3 runs 14 residues. V trimming: 2 bases; J trimming: 4 bases; junction bases outside the gene matches: 3. CDR1 and CDR2 from the germline V gene are SNHLY and FYNNEI. The CDR3 DNA follows: TGTGCCAGCAGTGAAAACCTAGCGGGATACGAGCAGTACTTC. Amino acids: CASSENLAGYEQYF.

This clonotype was detected many times. The V gene is TRBV5-5, the J gene TRBJ1-5; a weak D match, TRBD1 (6 bases). V was shortened by 4 bases and J by 6 bases, with 14 bases between the two germline ends. Per the germline V gene, CDR1 is SGHKS and CDR2 is YYEKEE (reference sequence). The CDR3 is 14 residues long. CDR3 nucleotide sequence: TGTGCCAGCAGCCCTGCGGGGGGCCCTCAGCCCCAGCATTTT. It is translated as CASSPAGGPQPQHF.

This clonotype came up a few times. For the CDR3, the DNA is TGCAGTGCCCCTGCCGGGACAGCATACAATCAGCCCCAGCATTTT. It encodes CSAPAGTAYNQPQHF. This chain links TRBV20-1 with TRBJ1-5; TRBD1 matches 7 bases. Trimming removed 6 bases from V and 3 bases from J; junction bases left unmatched: 11. Germline lookup yields CDR1 DFQATT and CDR2 SNEGSKA (reference sequence). CDR3 size: 15 residues.

This clonotype showed up many times. The CDR3 reads CASSPHRDVTGELFF. The CDR3 bases are TGTGCCAGCAGCCCACACAGGGATGTCACCGGGGAGCTGTTTTTT. The chain is built from TRBV11-3 and TRBJ2-2; a weak D match, TRBD1 (6 bases). V lost 5 bases and J 4 bases, leaving 14 bases between the germline ends. CDR1 and CDR2 (germline): SGHNT, YENEEA. This CDR3 comprises 15 residues.

This clonotype showed up many times. This rearrangement joins TRBV13 to TRBJ1-1, with 7 bases that match TRBD1. The CDR3 consists of 17 residues. The V segment lost 5 bases and the J segment 4 bases; nucleotides outside the gene matches: 16. CDR1 and CDR2 from the germline V gene are PRHDT and FYEKMQ (reference sequence). CDR3 in amino acids: CASSRQMGGQSVTEAFF. The CDR3, as DNA: TGTGCCAGCAGCCGACAAATGGGGGGACAGTCAGTCACTGAAGCTTTCTTT.

This clonotype was detected a few times. The rearrangement uses TRBV7-9 and TRBJ2-1, with 12 positions matching TRBD2. The germline gives CDR1 SEHNR, CDR2 FQNEAQ (reference sequence). After removal of 5 bases from V and 10 bases from J, the junction contained 12 bases not matched to a gene. CDR3 length: 16 amino acids. This CDR3 reads CASSPPGLAGTREQFF. The CDR3 coding sequence is TGTGCCAGCAGCCCGCCAGGACTAGCGGGAACGAGAGAGCAGTTCTTC.

For this clonotype: This clone may be a read error of a much larger clone one base away. The chain recombines TRBV7-3 with TRBJ2-1, with D tentatively TRBD2 (6 bases). Gene TRBJ2-7 matches the end of the DNA better, so the J call may be wrong. The germline V gene has CDR1 SGHTA and CDR2 FQGTGA. The CDR3 runs to 16 residues. The CDR3 loop is CASSSRPAGHYNEQYF. The CDR3 DNA is TGTGCCAGCAGCTCGAGGCCCGCGGGGCACTACAATGAGCAGTACTTC.

The chain carries TRBV30 and TRBJ2-6; 11 bases map to TRBD1. The ends lost 8 bases at V and 4 bases at J; junction bases unmatched: 10. Germline CDR1 is GTSNPN and CDR2 is SVGIG (reference sequence). The CDR3 length is 16 residues. DNA of the CDR3: TGTGCCGGTGGACAGGGGGCGCGAAAAGGGGCCAACGTCCTGACTTTC. This encodes CAGGQGARKGANVLTF.

This clonotype was observed many times. The J gene is TRBJ2-7, the V gene TRBV27, with a tentative D call TRBD1 (6 bases). The germline V gene encodes CDR1 MNHEY and CDR2 SMNVEV (reference sequence). The CDR3 covers 15 residues. Trimming removed 5 bases from V and 0 bases from J, with 14 bases in between. The CDR3 DNA is TGTGCCAGCAGTCCGACGACAGGCCTCTCCTACGAGCAGTACTTC. Residues: CASSPTTGLSYEQYF.

This clonotype was seen at least ten times. The chain links TRBV7-6 to TRBJ2-1, with D possibly TRBD2 on 6 matching bases. This CDR3 has 14 amino acids. Trimming cost V 5 bases and J 7 bases, with 15 bases left between them. Per germline, CDR1 SGHVS and CDR2 FNYEAQ. The DNA for the CDR3 is TGTGCCAGCAGCGGGCGGGGTGGAGTTAATGAGCAGTTCTTC. Translation gives CASSGRGGVNEQFF.

This clonotype was found a few times. V gene TRBV5-6 combines with J gene TRBJ2-5; D may be TRBD1 (6 bases). The CDR3 has 18 residues. CDR1 and CDR2 (germline): SGHDT, YYEEEE. The ends were cut back, 1 base at V and 4 bases at J, with 23 bases in the middle. The CDR3 protein is CASSLWGQGKWGRETQYF. The DNA of the CDR3 is TGTGCCAGCAGCTTGTGGGGGCAGGGAAAGTGGGGTAGAGAGACCCAGTACTTC.

This clonotype was detected a few times. The rearrangement uses TRBV6-2 or TRBV6-3 and TRBJ2-1, with D perhaps TRBD2 (5 bases). Trimming shortened V by 6 bases and J by 9 bases, and 12 bases separated the two germline ends. The CDR3 totals 12 residues. In germline, CDR1 is MNHEY, CDR2 SVGEGT. In DNA, the CDR3 is TGTGCCAGCAGCCAGAAGACTACTGAGCAGTTCTTC. Translating gives CASSQKTTEQFF.

The chain carries TRBV7-9 and TRBJ2-2; D is unresolved. The CDR3 consists of 14 residues. The V end lost 5 bases, the J end lost 1 base, and 8 bases lay between the germline ends. The V gene's germline CDR1 is SEHNR and CDR2 FQNEAQ (reference sequence). The CDR3 DNA is TGTGCCAGCAGCCCTCCCAGGAACACCGGGGAGCTGTTTTTT. It is translated as CASSPPRNTGELFF.

The table lists this clonotype with many counts. The chain has TRBV2 and TRBJ1-1; D gene ambiguous. V dropped 8 bases and J dropped 1 base, with 5 bases sitting between them. Germline V lookup: CDR1 SNHLY, CDR2 FYNNEI. The CDR3 runs to 11 residues. The CDR3 DNA sequence: TGTGCCAGCTTATCGAACACTGAAGCTTTCTTT. It yields the protein CASLSNTEAFF.

This clonotype was found many times. This chain uses TRBV20-1 with TRBJ2-2; D tentatively reads TRBD1 or TRBD2 (5 bases each). Trimming pared 5 bases from V and 4 bases from J, leaving 14 bases between. Per germline, CDR1 DFQATT and CDR2 SNEGSKA (reference sequence). This CDR3 spans 14 amino acids. The CDR3: CSALLQAGTGELFF. The CDR3 DNA follows: TGCAGTGCTCTCCTACAGGCGGGCACCGGGGAGCTGTTTTTT.

Ten or more counts support this clonotype. J is TRBJ2-3 and V is TRBV18; D gene ambiguous. From germline, CDR1 is KGHSH and CDR2 LQKENI. Trimming pared 1 base from V and 2 bases from J, leaving 7 bases between. The CDR3 covers 14 residues. Here the CDR3 DNA reads TGTGCCAGCTCACCACAGCAGATCACAGATACGCAGTATTTT. Encoded protein: CASSPQQITDTQYF.

In this sample, this clonotype turned up many times. Here the CDR3 DNA reads TGTGCCAGCAGTTTATCATCATCGTACACTGAAGCTTTCTTT. Translation: CASSLSSSYTEAFF. The chain links TRBV27 to TRBJ1-1; D call uncertain. The germline gives CDR1 MNHEY, CDR2 SMNVEV (reference sequence). CDR3 length: 14 residues. With 0 bases removed from V and 3 bases from J, the gap between germline ends came to 8 bases.

The rearrangement links TRBV19 to TRBJ2-5; TRBD2 is a possible D gene (6 bases). Trimming cost V 4 bases and J 5 bases, with 14 bases left between them. The germline V gene has CDR1 LNHDA and CDR2 SQIVND (reference sequence). This CDR3 region has 14 residues. The CDR3 is CASSSKGLTETQYF. In DNA, the CDR3 is TGTGCCAGTAGTAGCAAGGGACTTACGGAGACCCAGTACTTC.

The chain links TRBV2 to TRBJ1-6; TRBD1 aligns across 7 bases. This CDR3 contains 15 residues. V dropped 8 bases and J dropped 3; count of bases not matched to a gene: 7. Germline V gene lookup returns CDR1 SNHLY and CDR2 FYNNEI. CDR3 sequence (DNA): TGTGCCAGCTCCTGGACAGGACTCTATAATTCACCCCTCCACTTT. This encodes CASSWTGLYNSPLHF.

The chain uses TRBV6-1 and TRBJ1-5, with no clear D. Trimming cost V 6 bases and J 2 bases, with 8 bases left between them. The length of the CDR3 is 13 residues. Germline CDR1 MNHNS, CDR2 SASEGT. The CDR3 sequence: CASSKRGNQPQHF. The CDR3 region has the DNA TGTGCCAGCAGCAAAAGGGGCAATCAGCCCCAGCATTTT.

Concerning this clonotype: A much more abundant neighbour one base away suggests this may be a read error. The V call is TRBV27, the J call TRBJ2-1; no firm D call. The better agreement between TRBJ2-7 and the DNA end casts doubt on the J call. CDR1 is MNHEY, CDR2 SMNVEV, per germline (reference sequence). This CDR3 spans 13 amino acids. CDR3 amino acids: CASSLLGPNEQYF. CDR3 nucleotides: TGTGCCAGCAGTTTACTCGGGCCCAATGAGCAGTACTTC.

This clonotype was counted at least ten times. This chain uses TRBV20-1 with TRBJ2-7, with 9 bases fitting TRBD2. Germline lookup yields CDR1 DFQATT and CDR2 SNEGSKA (reference sequence). Trimming at V came to 0 bases and at J to 3 bases, leaving 9 bases not matched to a gene. The CDR3 covers 16 residues. This CDR3 is CSARDPSAGGRYEQYF. The CDR3 DNA follows: TGCAGTGCTAGAGATCCGTCGGCGGGGGGGCGCTACGAGCAGTACTTC.